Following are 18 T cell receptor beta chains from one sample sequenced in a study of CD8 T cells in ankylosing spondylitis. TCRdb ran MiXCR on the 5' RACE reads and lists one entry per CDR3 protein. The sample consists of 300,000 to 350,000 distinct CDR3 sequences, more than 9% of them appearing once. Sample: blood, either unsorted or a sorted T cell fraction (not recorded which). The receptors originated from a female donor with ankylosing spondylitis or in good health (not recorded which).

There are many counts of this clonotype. The DNA of the CDR3 is TGTGCCAGCAGTAGCGGGGGGGCCGTAGATACGCAGTATTTT. Translated: CASSSGGAVDTQYF. J is TRBJ2-3 and V is TRBV25-1; TRBD2 aligns across 10 bases. J was trimmed by 5 bases and V by 5 bases; bases with no gene match: 4. This CDR3 has 14 residues. Germline loops: CDR1 MGHDK, CDR2 SYGVNS.

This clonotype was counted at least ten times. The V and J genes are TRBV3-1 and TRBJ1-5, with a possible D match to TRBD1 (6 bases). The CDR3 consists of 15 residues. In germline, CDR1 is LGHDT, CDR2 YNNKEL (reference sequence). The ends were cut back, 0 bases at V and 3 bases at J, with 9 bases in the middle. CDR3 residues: CASSQDWTANQPQHF. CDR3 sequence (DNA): TGTGCCAGCAGCCAAGACTGGACAGCCAATCAGCCCCAGCATTTT.

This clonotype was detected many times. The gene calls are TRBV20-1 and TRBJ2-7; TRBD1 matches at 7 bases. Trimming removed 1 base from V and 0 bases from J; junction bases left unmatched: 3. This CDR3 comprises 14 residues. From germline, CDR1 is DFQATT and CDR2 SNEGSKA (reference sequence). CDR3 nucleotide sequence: TGCAGTGCTAGAGTTGACAGGGCCTCCTACGAGCAGTACTTC. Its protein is CSARVDRASYEQYF.

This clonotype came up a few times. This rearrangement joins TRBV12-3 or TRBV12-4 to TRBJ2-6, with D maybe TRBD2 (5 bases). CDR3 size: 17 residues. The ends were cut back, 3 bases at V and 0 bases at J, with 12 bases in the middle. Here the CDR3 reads CASSFPGKSSGANVLTF. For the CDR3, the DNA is TGTGCCAGCAGTTTCCCGGGAAAAAGCTCTGGGGCCAACGTCCTGACTTTC.

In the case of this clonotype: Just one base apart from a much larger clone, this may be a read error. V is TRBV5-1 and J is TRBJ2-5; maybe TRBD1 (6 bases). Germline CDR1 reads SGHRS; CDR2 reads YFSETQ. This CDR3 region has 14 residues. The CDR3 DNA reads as TGCGCCAACAGCCGGACAGATCTTCAAGAGACCCAGTACTTC. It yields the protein CANSRTDLQETQYF.

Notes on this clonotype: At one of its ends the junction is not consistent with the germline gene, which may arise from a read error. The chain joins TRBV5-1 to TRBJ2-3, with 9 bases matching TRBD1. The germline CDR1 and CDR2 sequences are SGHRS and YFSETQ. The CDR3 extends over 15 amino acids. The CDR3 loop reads CASSFGTGHTDTQSF. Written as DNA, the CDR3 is TGCGCCAGCAGCTTCGGGACAGGGCACACAGATACGCAGTCTTTT.

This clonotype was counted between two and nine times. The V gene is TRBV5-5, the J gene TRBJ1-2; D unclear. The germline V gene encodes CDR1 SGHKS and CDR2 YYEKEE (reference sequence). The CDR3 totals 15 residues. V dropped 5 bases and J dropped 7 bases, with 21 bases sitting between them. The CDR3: CASSSARQRLGGYTF. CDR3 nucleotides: TGTGCCAGCAGTTCGGCGAGGCAGAGATTGGGTGGCTACACCTTC. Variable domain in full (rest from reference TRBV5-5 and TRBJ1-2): DAGVTQSPTHLIKTRGQQVTLRCSPISGHKSVSWYQQVLGQGPQFIFQYYEKEERGRGNFPDRFSARQFPNYSSELNVNALLLGDSALYLCASSSARQRLGGYTFGSGTRLTVV.

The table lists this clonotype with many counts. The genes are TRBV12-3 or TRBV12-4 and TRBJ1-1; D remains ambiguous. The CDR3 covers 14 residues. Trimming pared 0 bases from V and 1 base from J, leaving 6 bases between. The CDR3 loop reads CASSLATQNTEAFF. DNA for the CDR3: TGTGCCAGCAGTTTAGCGACGCAGAACACTGAAGCTTTCTTT.

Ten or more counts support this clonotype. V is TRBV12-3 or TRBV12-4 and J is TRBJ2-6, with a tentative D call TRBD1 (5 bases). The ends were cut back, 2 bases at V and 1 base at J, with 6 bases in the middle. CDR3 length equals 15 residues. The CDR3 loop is CASSLRGSGANVLTF. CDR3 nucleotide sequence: TGTGCCAGCAGTTTAAGGGGATCTGGGGCCAACGTCCTGACTTTC.

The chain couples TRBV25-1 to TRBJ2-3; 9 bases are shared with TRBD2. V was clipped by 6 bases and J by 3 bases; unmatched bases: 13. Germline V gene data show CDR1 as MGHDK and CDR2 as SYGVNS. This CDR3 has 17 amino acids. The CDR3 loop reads CASSLSAGGPWTDTQYF. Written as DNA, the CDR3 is TGTGCCAGCAGCCTATCGGCGGGAGGGCCGTGGACAGATACGCAGTATTTT.

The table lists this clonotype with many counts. CDR3: CATSGTRVGGYTF. DNA of the CDR3: TGTGCCACCAGCGGGACCAGGGTTGGAGGCTACACCTTC. This rearrangement joins TRBV15 to TRBJ1-2, with D maybe TRBD1 (5 bases). V lost 5 bases, J lost 8 bases, and 15 bases lay in between. The CDR3 length is 13 residues. Germline V CDR1 and CDR2: LNHNV, YYDKDF (reference sequence).

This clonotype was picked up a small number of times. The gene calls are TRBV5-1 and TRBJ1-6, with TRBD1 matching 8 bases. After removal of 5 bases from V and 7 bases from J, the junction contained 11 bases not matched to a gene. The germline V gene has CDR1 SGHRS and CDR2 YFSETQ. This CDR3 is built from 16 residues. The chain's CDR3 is CASRVPGTGPNSPLHF. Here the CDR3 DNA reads TGCGCCAGCAGAGTTCCCGGGACAGGACCCAATTCACCCCTCCACTTT. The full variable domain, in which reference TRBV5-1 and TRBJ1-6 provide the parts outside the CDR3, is KAGVTQTPRYLIKTRGQQVTLSCSPISGHRSVSWYQQTPGQGLQFLFEYFSETQRNKGNFPGRFSGRQFSNSRSEMNVSTLELGDSALYLCASRVPGTGPNSPLHFGNGTRLTVT.

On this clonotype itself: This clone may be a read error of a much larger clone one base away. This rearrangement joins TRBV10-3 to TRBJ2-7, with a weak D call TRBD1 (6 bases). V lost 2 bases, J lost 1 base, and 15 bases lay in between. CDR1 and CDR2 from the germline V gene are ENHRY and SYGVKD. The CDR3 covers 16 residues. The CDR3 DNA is TGTGCCATCAGTGAGCCAGGGGTATGGGGATCCTACGAGCAGTACTTC. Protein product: CAISEPGVWGSYEQYF.

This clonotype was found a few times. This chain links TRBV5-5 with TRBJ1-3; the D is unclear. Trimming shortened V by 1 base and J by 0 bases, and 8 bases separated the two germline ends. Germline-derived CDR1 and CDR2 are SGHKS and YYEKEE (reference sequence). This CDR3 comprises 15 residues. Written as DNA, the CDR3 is TGTGCCAGCAGCTTGAGCAGGATCTCTGGAAACACCATATATTTT. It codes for CASSLSRISGNTIYF. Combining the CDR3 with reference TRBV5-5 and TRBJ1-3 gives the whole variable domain DAGVTQSPTHLIKTRGQQVTLRCSPISGHKSVSWYQQVLGQGPQFIFQYYEKEERGRGNFPDRFSARQFPNYSSELNVNALLLGDSALYLCASSLSRISGNTIYFGEGSWLTVV.

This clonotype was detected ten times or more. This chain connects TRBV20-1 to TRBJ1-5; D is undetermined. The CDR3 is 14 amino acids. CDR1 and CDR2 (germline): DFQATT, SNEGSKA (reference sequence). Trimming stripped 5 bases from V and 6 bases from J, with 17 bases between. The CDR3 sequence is CSARTGVASQPQHF. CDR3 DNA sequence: TGCAGTGCTCGTACCGGGGTCGCAAGTCAGCCCCAGCATTTT.

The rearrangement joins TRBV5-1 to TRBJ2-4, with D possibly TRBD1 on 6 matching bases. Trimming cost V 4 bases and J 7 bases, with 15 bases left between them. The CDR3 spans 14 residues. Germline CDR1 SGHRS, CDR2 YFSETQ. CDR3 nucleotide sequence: TGCGCCAGCAGCCCTGACAGGTTGTCGAACATTCAGTACTTC. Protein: CASSPDRLSNIQYF.

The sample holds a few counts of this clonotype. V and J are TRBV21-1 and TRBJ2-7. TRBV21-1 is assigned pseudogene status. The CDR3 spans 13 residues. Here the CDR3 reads CASSKGRTEEQYF. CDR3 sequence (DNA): TGTGCCAGCAGCAAAGGTAGAACAGAAGAGCAGTACTTC.

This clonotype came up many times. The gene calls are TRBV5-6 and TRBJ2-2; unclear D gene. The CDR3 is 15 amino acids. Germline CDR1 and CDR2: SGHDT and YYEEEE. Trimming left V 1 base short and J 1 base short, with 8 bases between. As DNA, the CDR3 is TGTGCCAGCAGCTTGTACGGAAAGAACACCGGGGAGCTGTTTTTT. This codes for CASSLYGKNTGELFF.